This passage covers 24 T cell receptor beta chains from one sample sequenced in a study of T cell responses to AZD1222 COVID-19 vaccine. Profiled with immunoSEQ multiplex PCR; TCRdb holds only in-frame clones, not every one. Of roughly 180,000 clones listed, approximately 92% are singletons. The material was peripheral blood, obtained 28 days after the second dose of the MenACWY control vaccine. The receptors derive from an adult who received the MenACWY meningococcal vaccine as a control.

The chain joins TRBV6-2 or TRBV6-3 to TRBJ1-5; 9 bases match TRBD1. V shed 5 bases and J 4 bases; nucleotides not matched to a gene: 9. Germline V gene lookup returns CDR1 MNHEY and CDR2 SVGEGT. There are 16 residues in the CDR3. CDR3 in amino acids: CASSTGQGMWNQPQHF. The CDR3, as DNA: TGTGCCAGCAGTACCGGACAGGGGATGTGGAATCAGCCCCAGCATTTT.

The chain recombines TRBV6-5 with TRBJ2-5; 7 nucleotides agree with TRBD1. The CDR3 length is 15 residues. Trimming took 0 bases from V and 5 from J; bases not matched to a gene: 6. CDR1 and CDR2 (germline): MNHEY, SVGAGI. Here the CDR3 reads CASSYSRQGGETQYF. The CDR3 DNA sequence: TGTGCCAGCAGTTACTCGAGACAGGGCGGGGAGACCCAGTACTTC.

The V and J genes are TRBV4-3 and TRBJ2-3; a weak D match, TRBD2 (6 bases). CDR1 and CDR2 from the germline V gene are LGHNA and YSLEER. There are 15 residues in the CDR3. Trimming took off 5 bases at V and 4 bases at J, with 16 bases between the two ends. CDR3 sequence reads: CASSTTGTGSDTQYF. CDR3 bases: TGCGCCAGCAGCACCACCGGGACTGGGTCAGATACGCAGTATTTT.

V gene TRBV7-9 combines with J gene TRBJ1-4, with 9 bases matching TRBD1. J was trimmed by 5 bases and V by 3 bases; bases with no gene match: 10. The CDR3 has 17 residues. The V gene's germline CDR1 is SEHNR and CDR2 FQNEAQ (reference sequence). Here the CDR3 reads CASSFTGGSFTNEKLFF. In DNA form, the CDR3 reads TGTGCCAGCAGCTTCACAGGGGGCTCCTTTACGAATGAAAAACTGTTTTTT. Complete variable domain (other parts from reference TRBV7-9 and TRBJ1-4): DTGVSQNPRHKITKRGQNVTFRCDPISEHNRLYWYRQTLGQGPEFLTYFQNEAQLEKSRLLSDRFSAERPKGSFSTLEIQRTEQGDSAMYLCASSFTGGSFTNEKLFFGSGTQLSVL.

V gene TRBV4-2 combines with J gene TRBJ2-5, with D tentatively TRBD1 (5 bases). CDR3 length equals 14 residues. The V end lost 2 bases, the J end lost 0 bases, and 7 bases lay between the germline ends. The germline gives CDR1 LGHNA, CDR2 YNFKEQ. The CDR3 region has the DNA TGTGCCAGCAGCCAAATAGGGGACCAAGAGACCCAGTACTTC. Protein: CASSQIGDQETQYF.

The chain employs TRBV18 and TRBJ2-2, with 8 bases that match TRBD1. The V gene's germline CDR1 is KGHSH and CDR2 LQKENI. The CDR3 covers 16 residues. The ends lost 4 bases at V and 0 bases at J; junction bases unmatched: 4. The CDR3 loop reads CASSLTGDPNTGELFF. The CDR3, as DNA: TGTGCCAGCTCACTGACAGGGGACCCGAACACCGGGGAGCTGTTTTTT.

The gene calls are TRBV30 and TRBJ2-7, with 9 bases lining up with TRBD1. The CDR3 contains 13 residues. The V gene end was trimmed by 8 bases and the J gene end by 0 bases; junction bases not matched to a gene: 5. The germline V gene encodes CDR1 GTSNPN and CDR2 SVGIG (reference sequence). CDR3 amino acids: CARRQGGSYEQYF. The CDR3 DNA reads as TGTGCCCGTAGACAGGGGGGCTCCTACGAGCAGTACTTC.

The rearrangement joins TRBV6-1 to TRBJ1-2; 7 bases align to TRBD1. There are 14 residues in the CDR3. The germline V gene has CDR1 MNHNS and CDR2 SASEGT. With 3 bases clipped from V and 5 bases from J, the junction kept 6 bases outside the gene matches. The CDR3 reads CASSEGGGLYGYTF. CDR3 coding DNA: TGTGCCAGCAGTGAGGGAGGGGGCCTGTATGGCTACACCTTC.

The rearrangement uses TRBV14 and TRBJ1-1; TRBD1 is a possible D gene (5 bases). The CDR3 length is 15 residues. Trimming shortened V by 4 bases and J by 0 bases, and 12 bases separated the two germline ends. Germline V CDR1 and CDR2: SGHDN, FVKESK. CDR3 sequence (DNA): TGTGCCAGCAGCCCAGGGCCGGGCTTGAACACTGAAGCTTTCTTT. Amino acids: CASSPGPGLNTEAFF.

Here the CDR3 DNA reads TGTGCCAGCGGGCAACTCTGGGAGCAGTACTTC. This gives the protein CASGQLWEQYF. The chain has TRBV12-3 or TRBV12-4 and TRBJ2-7; the D is unclear. The V and J ends lost 8 bases and 7 bases respectively, with 12 bases between them. CDR3 length: 11 residues.

The chain links TRBV30 to TRBJ1-1, with 10 positions matching TRBD1. In germline, CDR1 is GTSNPN, CDR2 SVGIG (reference sequence). CDR3 size: 13 residues. V gave up 3 bases and J gave up 5 bases; unmatched junction bases: 3. CDR3 DNA sequence: TGTGCCTGGAGCAGACAGGGGGCAACTGAAGCTTTCTTT. Translated, it gives CAWSRQGATEAFF.

This chain links TRBV6-5 with TRBJ1-2, with TRBD1 identical over 7 bases. Germline V gives CDR1 MNHEY, CDR2 SVGAGI. V gave up 5 bases and J gave up 8 bases; unmatched junction bases: 5. This CDR3 spans 12 amino acids. The CDR3 nucleotides are TGTGCCAGCAGTACCCCAGGGGGAGGCTACACCTTC. Translated: CASSTPGGGYTF.

This chain connects TRBV5-1 to TRBJ1-2, with 7 bases identical to TRBD1. V dropped 4 bases and J dropped 5; count of bases not matched to a gene: 11. Per the germline V gene, CDR1 is SGHRS and CDR2 is YFSETQ. This CDR3 comprises 15 residues. The CDR3 reads CASSLGTGVAYGYTF. The CDR3 DNA is TGCGCCAGCAGCCTGGGAACAGGGGTGGCGTATGGCTACACCTTC.

This sequence joins TRBV10-1 and TRBJ1-5; 10 bases fit TRBD1. Trimming took 8 bases from V and 1 from J; bases not matched to a gene: 8. The length of the CDR3 is 16 residues. Germline V lookup: CDR1 WNHNN, CDR2 SYGVQD (reference sequence). The CDR3 loop is CASLGQGFRSNQPQHF. The CDR3 DNA reads as TGCGCCAGCCTGGGACAGGGGTTTAGGAGCAATCAGCCCCAGCATTTT.

The chain carries TRBV2 and TRBJ1-4; D unclear. The CDR3 is 14 amino acids. Germline loops: CDR1 SNHLY, CDR2 FYNNEI. Trimming removed 3 bases at V and 8 bases at J, with 13 bases between. Here the CDR3 DNA reads TGTGCCAGCAGTGATAACGCAGGATGGGAAAAACTGTTTTTT. As protein: CASSDNAGWEKLFF.

The genes are TRBV7-2 and TRBJ2-5; D may be TRBD1 (5 bases). The germline V gene has CDR1 SGHTA and CDR2 FQGNSA. CDR3 length: 13 residues. V was shortened by 6 bases and J by 9 bases, with 17 bases between the two germline ends. The CDR3, as DNA: TGTGCCAGCAGGACAGCGACCTATTCGGCCCAGTACTTC. This sequence encodes CASRTATYSAQYF.

This clone was detected only a few times. The V and J genes are TRBV5-4 and TRBJ1-2; 7 bases map to TRBD1. The CDR3 is 17 residues long. Germline CDR1 reads SGHNT; CDR2 reads YYREEE (reference sequence). V trimming: 1 base; J trimming: 4 bases; junction bases outside the gene matches: 13. DNA for the CDR3: TGTGCCAGCAGCTTGTCCCAGGGGGGACAGTTCATCTATGGCTACACCTTC. Translation gives CASSLSQGGQFIYGYTF.

The rearrangement links TRBV11-2 to TRBJ1-1; D might be TRBD1 (6 bases). This CDR3 has 15 residues. Trimming pared 6 bases from V and 2 bases from J, leaving 16 bases between. CDR1 and CDR2 (germline): SGHAT, FQNNGV. The CDR3 sequence is CASRAGATFNTEAFF. The CDR3, as DNA: TGTGCCAGCAGGGCAGGGGCGACTTTTAACACTGAAGCTTTCTTT.

The gene calls are TRBV28 and TRBJ2-3; 7 nucleotides align to TRBD1. The CDR3 contains 15 residues. CDR1 and CDR2 from the germline V gene are MDHEN and SYDVKM. Trimming removed 1 base from V and 3 bases from J; junction bases left unmatched: 4. CDR3 loop: CASSLSDRVTDTQYF. The CDR3 region has the DNA TGTGCCAGCAGTTTATCCGACAGGGTGACAGATACGCAGTATTTT.

V gene TRBV5-4 combines with J gene TRBJ1-2, with TRBD1 identical over 8 bases. CDR3 length: 15 residues. With V trimmed by 0 bases and J by 8 bases, 9 bases remained unmatched. Germline V CDR1 and CDR2: SGHNT, YYREEE (reference sequence). CDR3 in DNA: TGTGCCAGCAGCTTGGCCGGACAGGGAAGTCGGGGCTACACCTTC. Amino acids: CASSLAGQGSRGYTF.

The chain uses TRBV28 and TRBJ1-4; D gene ambiguous. The V end was cut by 5 bases, the J end by 7 bases, with 20 bases between. Germline V CDR1 and CDR2: MDHEN, SYDVKM. The CDR3 has 16 amino acids. DNA of the CDR3: TGTGCCAGCAGTCCCGTCGGGGTGGGTGAGGGTGAAAAACTGTTTTTT. It translates to CASSPVGVGEGEKLFF.

The gene calls are TRBV7-8 and TRBJ2-7, with D possibly matching TRBD2 (5 bases). Germline V lookup: CDR1 SGHVS, CDR2 FQNEAQ. The germline V and J ends were trimmed by 1 base and 1 base, with 8 bases remaining between them. This CDR3 is 14 amino acids long. The CDR3 nucleotides read TGTGCCAGCAGCTTAGGTTGGACTTCCTACGAGCAGTACTTC. This sequence encodes CASSLGWTSYEQYF. The whole variable domain, remainder taken from reference TRBV7-8 and TRBJ2-7, is GAGVSQSPRYKVAKRGQDVALRCDPISGHVSLFWYQQALGQGPEFLTYFQNEAQLDKSGLPSDRFFAERPEGSVSTLKIQRTQQEDSAVYLCASSLGWTSYEQYFGPGTRLTVT.

The rearrangement joins TRBV21-1 to TRBJ1-4; the D call of TRBD1 is as the table states it, not checked on the DNA. TRBV21-1 is classified as a pseudogene. CDR3 length: 15 amino acids. The CDR3 reads CASSKGNRANEKLFF. CDR3 DNA sequence: TGTGCCAGCAGCAAGGGAAACAGGGCGAATGAAAAACTGTTTTTT.

The chain recombines TRBV7-2 with TRBJ1-1; tentative D call: TRBD1 (5 bases). This CDR3 is built from 14 residues. Per the germline V gene, CDR1 is SGHTA and CDR2 is FQGNSA. V was trimmed by 3 bases and J by 0 bases, leaving 8 bases between them. The CDR3 is CASSFFRVNTEAFF. The CDR3 coding sequence is TGTGCCAGCAGCTTTTTCAGGGTGAACACTGAAGCTTTCTTT.